This T cell receptor (beta chain) was documented in a study of Ad26.COV2.S vaccination and SARS-CoV-2 variants. Overall study: Intramuscular Ad26.COV2.S doses were given once or twice, 56 days apart.

The treatment was: some 20 received Ad26.COV2.S at low or high dose, single or two shots; roughly five received placebo; per-sample allocation not given. Collection of samples fell on day 63 after the first vaccine or placebo injection. Method: immunoSEQ multiplex PCR; TCRdb's copy keeps in-frame clones and lacks some. In the table there are 350,000 to 500,000 clones, 90% of which are singletons. The TCR sequence derives from a person between 18 and 59 years old who received the Ad26.COV2.S COVID-19 vaccine or a placebo. Sequencing used peripheral blood, obtained in a trial of Ad26.COV2.S vaccine versus placebo.

DNA of the CDR3: TGTGCCGCACAGGGGGCGTCAGATACGCAGTATTTT. Translation gives CAAQGASDTQYF. The chain combines TRBV10-3 with TRBJ2-3; TRBD1 agrees at 9 bases. V lost 11 bases, J lost 4 bases, and 4 bases stayed unmatched. CDR1 is ENHRY, CDR2 SYGVKD, per germline. The CDR3 has 12 residues.